What follows are 22 T cell receptor beta chains derived from one specimen sequenced in a study of blood T cells in healthy people across ages. Combining a sample-barcoded 5' primer with a J-beta primer mix, a second PCR ran for roughly 7 to 12 cycles. TCRdb re-called the 5' RACE reads with MiXCR, one entry per CDR3 protein. The sample holds 850,000 or so distinct CDR3 sequences; under 30% are singletons and the top ten take 15% to 20%. The sequencing input was blood. The receptors come from a woman over 75 in good health.

This clonotype was observed many times. V gene TRBV7-2 combines with J gene TRBJ2-3; TRBD2 matches at 7 bases. This CDR3 has 14 residues. The ends lost 1 base at V and 6 bases at J; junction bases unmatched: 4. Germline V gene sequence: CDR1 SGHTA, CDR2 FQGNSA. CDR3 in DNA: TGTGCCAGCAGCTTAGGCCGGGGGGTGGATACGCAGTATTTT. As protein: CASSLGRGVDTQYF.

This clonotype was detected a few times. The V gene is TRBV7-2, the J gene TRBJ1-3; tentative D call: TRBD1 (6 bases). V was cut by 1 base and J by 4 bases, with 14 bases left in between. The length of the CDR3 is 16 residues. CDR1 and CDR2 (germline): SGHTA, FQGNSA. The CDR3 protein is CASSLGSGADGNTIYF. The CDR3 DNA reads TGTGCCAGCAGCTTAGGATCAGGGGCGGACGGAAACACCATATATTTT.

The V gene is TRBV3-1, the J gene TRBJ2-4; 10 positions agree with TRBD2. V lost 2 bases and J lost 13; bases outside the gene matches: 11. The CDR3 is 15 residues long. From germline, CDR1 is LGHDT and CDR2 YNNKEL (reference sequence). In DNA, the CDR3 is TGTGCCAGCAGCCAAAAAGCGGGGGGGCCGCGGGAGCAGTACTTC. This codes for CASSQKAGGPREQYF.

This clonotype appeared a single time. The conserved phenylalanine or tryptophan is not found at the CDR3 terminus, so this likely reflects a read error. The chain is built from TRBV14 and TRBJ1-2; the match to TRBD1 covers 8 bases. With V trimmed by 0 bases and J by 5 bases, 8 bases remained unmatched. There are 16 residues in the CDR3. Germline V CDR1 and CDR2: SGHDN, FVKESK. The CDR3 here is CASSQDLVQGAYGYTV. CDR3 DNA: TGTGCCAGCAGCCAAGATCTTGTCCAGGGGGCTTATGGCTACACCGTC.

Regarding this clonotype: The junction differs from germline at one of its ends, possibly a read error. The rearrangement links TRBV28 to TRBJ2-2; 12 bases map to TRBD1. Germline V gives CDR1 MDHEN, CDR2 SYDVKM. The CDR3 has 18 amino acids. The CDR3: CASTLLGQGAQNTGERFF. The CDR3 nucleotides read TGTGCCAGCACCCTTCTGGGACAGGGGGCCCAAAACACCGGGGAGCGGTTTTTT. The full variable domain, rest sourced from reference TRBV28 and TRBJ2-2, is DVKVTQSSRYLVKRTGEKVFLECVQDMDHENMFWYRQDPGLGLRLIYFSYDVKMKEKGDIPEGYSVSREKKERFSLILESASTNQTSMYLCASTLLGQGAQNTGERFFGEGSRLTVL.

For this clonotype: A read error is possible here, since a much larger clone lies one base away. The gene calls are TRBV10-3 and TRBJ2-7, with D uncertain. V was pared by 3 bases and J by 3 bases, with 9 bases between. The CDR3 runs to 13 residues. Germline V gene lookup returns CDR1 ENHRY and CDR2 SYGVKD. This CDR3 is CAISEGKSYEQYF. CDR3 sequence (DNA): TGTGCCATCAGTGAAGGGAAGAGCTACGAGCAGTACTTC.

The chain recombines TRBV7-2 with TRBJ2-1, with 8 bases fitting TRBD2. The J call may be in error: the DNA end matches TRBJ2-7 better. From germline, CDR1 is SGHTA and CDR2 FQGNSA. The CDR3 covers 16 residues. CDR3: CASSSGRGASYNEQYF. The CDR3 DNA reads TGTGCCAGCAGCTCGGGGCGGGGGGCTTCCTACAATGAGCAGTACTTC.

V and J are TRBV11-3 and TRBJ2-5; D is perhaps TRBD1 (5 bases). The CDR3 extends over 15 amino acids. Trimming cost V 0 bases and J 5 bases, with 13 bases left between them. CDR1 is SGHNT, CDR2 YENEEA, per germline. The CDR3 sequence is CASSLESGNWETQYF. The CDR3 DNA follows: TGTGCCAGCAGCTTAGAATCAGGGAATTGGGAGACCCAGTACTTC. The full variable domain, with the rest looked up from reference TRBV11-3 and TRBJ2-5, is EAGVVQSPRYKIIEKKQPVAFWCNPISGHNTLYWYLQNLGQGPELLIRYENEEAVDDSQLPKDRFSAERLKGVDSTLKIQPAELGDSAVYLCASSLESGNWETQYFGPGTRLLVL.

The chain couples TRBV7-3 to TRBJ1-2; D gene unclear. The V gene's germline CDR1 is SGHTA and CDR2 FQGTGA. V dropped 5 bases and J dropped 8 bases, with 15 bases sitting between them. The length of the CDR3 is 13 residues. DNA for the CDR3: TGTGCCAGCAGCCCAATGGTCGGGTACGGCTACACCTTC. Protein: CASSPMVGYGYTF.

This clonotype was seen many times. The gene calls are TRBV7-2 and TRBJ2-3, with D maybe TRBD2 (5 bases). Germline CDR1 is SGHTA and CDR2 is FQGNSA. Trimming removed 3 bases from V and 4 bases from J, with 8 bases in between. There are 13 residues in the CDR3. This chain's CDR3 is CASSFSGSDTQYF. In nucleotides, the CDR3 is TGTGCCAGCAGCTTCTCGGGGTCAGATACGCAGTATTTT.

The chain couples TRBV10-2 to TRBJ1-1; D may be TRBD1 (5 bases). This CDR3 has 13 residues. Trimming cost V 6 bases and J 6 bases, with 14 bases left between them. Germline V gene data show CDR1 as WSHSY and CDR2 as SAAADI. CDR3 in DNA: TGCGCCAGCAGCACCGGGACCGCTTCTGAAGCTTTCTTT. Translated: CASSTGTASEAFF.

Worth noting for this clonotype: A read error is possible here, since a much larger clone lies one base away. The V gene is TRBV6-2 or TRBV6-3, the J gene TRBJ2-3; 7 nucleotides match TRBD2. Losses at the gene ends were 7 bases for V and 3 bases for J; bases not matched to a gene: 10. CDR1 and CDR2 (germline): MNHEY, SVGEGT. CDR3 length equals 15 residues. DNA of the CDR3: TGTGCCAGCAACCCCGGACTAGGTGGGACAGATACGCAGTATTTT. Amino acid sequence: CASNPGLGGTDTQYF.

The rearrangement joins TRBV29-1 to TRBJ1-2; tentatively, D is TRBD1 (5 bases). V was trimmed by 3 bases and J by 8 bases, leaving 10 bases between them. Per germline, CDR1 SQVTM and CDR2 ANQGSEA. The CDR3 contains 11 residues. CDR3 in amino acids: CSVDGGEGYTF. The CDR3 DNA is TGCAGCGTTGATGGGGGTGAGGGCTACACCTTC.

This clonotype was seen many times. The chain has TRBV7-9 and TRBJ2-4, with D unresolved. Trimming left V 1 base short and J 0 bases short, with 7 bases between. CDR1 and CDR2 from the germline V gene are SEHNR and FQNEAQ (reference sequence). This CDR3 is 15 amino acids long. The CDR3 DNA sequence: TGTGCCAGCAGCTTAGACACTCTAGCCAAAAACATTCAGTACTTC. Amino acid sequence: CASSLDTLAKNIQYF.

This clonotype was seen a few times. One base away lies a much larger clone, so this may be a sequencing read error. The V call is TRBV12-3 or TRBV12-4, the J call TRBJ2-5, with D possibly being TRBD1 or TRBD2 (5 bases each). Between the trimmed V and J ends, which lost 6 bases and 11 bases, there was a span of 25 bases. The CDR3 totals 15 residues. CDR3 nucleotides: TGTGCCAGCAGACTTTCCTCCGGGGCCTACAATGAGCAGTACTTC. Its translation is CASRLSSGAYNEQYF.

This clonotype has just one count. The chain couples TRBV4-1 to TRBJ2-3; no clear D. Germline V lookup: CDR1 MGHRA, CDR2 YSYEKL. This CDR3 is built from 15 residues. V gave up 1 base and J gave up 6 bases, with 14 bases separating them. The CDR3 protein is CASSQVAAQSDTQYF. As DNA, the CDR3 is TGCGCCAGCAGCCAAGTCGCAGCCCAGTCCGATACGCAGTATTTT.

The sample holds a few counts of this clonotype. The V and J genes are TRBV28 and TRBJ2-3; the D gene could be TRBD1 or TRBD2 (5 bases each). This CDR3 has 15 amino acids. Deletions cut 5 bases from V and 3 bases from J, with 15 bases between. In germline, CDR1 is MDHEN, CDR2 SYDVKM. DNA of the CDR3: TGTGCCAGCAGTCCCGTAATGAGGGGTACAGATACGCAGTATTTT. This codes for CASSPVMRGTDTQYF.

This clonotype has ten or more counts. The chain combines TRBV7-9 with TRBJ2-3; 9 bases map to TRBD2. Germline CDR1 SEHNR, CDR2 FQNEAQ (reference sequence). The junction had 10 bases not matched to a gene; V was cut back by 5 bases and J by 1 base. There are 17 residues in the CDR3. The CDR3 loop reads CASSQGGSGSRTDTQYF. As DNA, the CDR3 is TGTGCCAGCAGCCAAGGGGGTAGCGGGAGCCGCACAGATACGCAGTATTTT.

This clonotype was detected a few times. The chain recombines TRBV12-3 or TRBV12-4 with TRBJ2-1, with a weak D call TRBD1 (5 bases). Trimming removed 6 bases at V and 9 bases at J, with 15 bases between. This CDR3 is built from 13 residues. In DNA, the CDR3 is TGTGCCAGCAGCTCTGACAGAACAAGTGAGCAGTTCTTC. It translates to CASSSDRTSEQFF.

This clonotype was detected many times. The chain links TRBV12-3 or TRBV12-4 to TRBJ1-2; TRBD1 aligns across 9 bases. The CDR3 runs 15 residues. With V trimmed by 3 bases and J by 1 base, 3 bases remained unmatched. CDR3 sequence (DNA): TGTGCCAGCAGTTTCGCGGGACAGGGTAACTATGGCTACACCTTC. It yields the protein CASSFAGQGNYGYTF.

The chain is built from TRBV21-1 and TRBJ2-5. TRBV21-1 is a pseudogene locus. The length of the CDR3 is 14 residues. Written as DNA, the CDR3 is TGTGCCAGCAGCAAAGATATAGGATACAATGAGCAGTACTTC. This codes for CASSKDIGYNEQYF.

This clonotype has only a few counts. The chain uses TRBV20-1 and TRBJ2-2; no clear D gene. The CDR3 covers 12 residues. Germline V gene data show CDR1 as DFQATT and CDR2 as SNEGSKA (reference sequence). Trimming cost V 4 bases and J 6 bases, with 9 bases left between them. Here the CDR3 DNA reads TGCAGTGCTAAACAATCCGCCGGGGAGCTGTTTTTT. Its translation is CSAKQSAGELFF.